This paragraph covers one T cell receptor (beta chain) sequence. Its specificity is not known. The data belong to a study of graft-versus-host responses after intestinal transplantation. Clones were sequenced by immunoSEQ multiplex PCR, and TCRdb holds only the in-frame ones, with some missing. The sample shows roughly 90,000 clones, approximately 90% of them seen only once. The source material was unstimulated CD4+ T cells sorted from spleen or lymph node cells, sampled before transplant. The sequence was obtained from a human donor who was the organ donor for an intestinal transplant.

The CDR3 DNA reads as TGTGCCAGCAGCTTAGTGGGCGCCTTCCCCAACTATGGCTACACCTTC. Translating gives CASSLVGAFPNYGYTF. The genes are TRBV11-2 and TRBJ1-2; unclear D gene. Per the germline V gene, CDR1 is SGHAT and CDR2 is FQNNGV. V was trimmed by 1 base and J by 2 bases, leaving 14 bases between them. The CDR3 has 16 residues.